Each of the 13 T cell receptor beta chains below was sequenced from the same sample in a study of OX40 agonist ivuxolimab in advanced cancers. Sequencing used immunoSEQ multiplex PCR; TCRdb keeps in-frame clones, though not all of them. The repertoire consists of roughly 110,000 clones, with 90% occurring once and the leading ten covering roughly 0.5%. This specimen consisted of CD4+ or CD8+ T cells sorted from blood, obtained in a trial of the OX40 agonist ivuxolimab. The source is an adult with an advanced solid tumor such as melanoma, head and neck, liver or kidney cancer.

This clone has only one observation. This rearrangement joins TRBV30 to TRBJ2-5, with a tentative D call TRBD1 (5 bases). Trimming shortened V by 3 bases and J by 2 bases, and 10 bases separated the two germline ends. CDR3 length: 13 residues. Germline CDR1 is GTSNPN and CDR2 is SVGIG (reference sequence). CDR3 in amino acids: CAWRDSRQETQYF. In DNA, the CDR3 is TGTGCCTGGAGAGACAGCCGGCAAGAGACCCAGTACTTC.

J is TRBJ2-4 and V is TRBV5-4; D remains ambiguous. CDR1 is SGHNT and CDR2 is YYREEE in the germline V gene (reference sequence). V lost 4 bases and J 0 bases, leaving 14 bases between the germline ends. CDR3 length: 16 residues. The CDR3 DNA is TGTGCCAGCAGCCCTGACATGTTTATAGCCAAAAACATTCAGTACTTC. Translated: CASSPDMFIAKNIQYF.

This chain links TRBV9 with TRBJ2-1; 14 nucleotides agree with TRBD2. Germline-derived CDR1 and CDR2 are SGDLS and YYNGEE. V dropped 1 base and J dropped 3; count of bases not matched to a gene: 6. This CDR3 is built from 18 residues. The CDR3, as DNA: TGTGCCAGCAGCGTATCCGGGACTAGCGGGGGCCGCTACAATGAGCAGTTCTTC. Its protein product is CASSVSGTSGGRYNEQFF.

This chain connects TRBV7-2 to TRBJ2-7; 7 positions agree with TRBD2. Germline CDR1 is SGHTA and CDR2 is FQGNSA. Trimming cost V 1 base and J 3 bases; bases outside gene matches: 6. The CDR3 loop spans 15 amino acids. The CDR3: CASSLEGAGVYEQYF. As DNA, the CDR3 is TGTGCCAGCAGCTTAGAAGGGGCGGGGGTCTACGAGCAGTACTTC.

This chain links TRBV7-9 with TRBJ1-6, with D perhaps matching TRBD1 (5 bases). Germline-derived CDR1 and CDR2 are SEHNR and FQNEAQ (reference sequence). V was shortened by 5 bases and J by 11 bases, with 16 bases between the two germline ends. The length of the CDR3 is 14 residues. CDR3 coding DNA: TGTGCCAGCAGCCAGACAGATTCAGTAACACCCCTCCACTTT. Its protein product is CASSQTDSVTPLHF.

The chain recombines TRBV30 with TRBJ1-4; no reliable D call. This CDR3 contains 12 residues. Germline V lookup: CDR1 GTSNPN, CDR2 SVGIG (reference sequence). V was trimmed by 0 bases and J by 8 bases, leaving 7 bases between them. CDR3 loop: CAWSVSWEKLFF. CDR3 coding DNA: TGTGCCTGGAGTGTATCATGGGAAAAACTGTTTTTT.

The chain recombines TRBV9 with TRBJ2-3; unclear D gene. The CDR3 is 13 residues long. The V end lost 0 bases, the J end lost 3 bases, and 5 bases lay between the germline ends. The germline CDR1 and CDR2 sequences are SGDLS and YYNGEE. CDR3 region: CASSVAATDTQYF. DNA of the CDR3: TGTGCCAGCAGCGTAGCTGCTACAGATACGCAGTATTTT. Drawing the rest from reference TRBV9 and TRBJ2-3, the complete variable domain is DSGVTQTPKHLITATGQRVTLRCSPRSGDLSVYWYQQSLDQGLQFLIQYYNGEERAKGNILERFSAQQFPDLHSELNLSSLELGDSALYFCASSVAATDTQYFGPGTRLTVL.

V and J are TRBV6-5 and TRBJ2-2, with D unclear. The germline V gene encodes CDR1 MNHEY and CDR2 SVGAGI. Trimming left V 0 bases short and J 0 bases short, with 8 bases between. This CDR3 region has 16 residues. CDR3 sequence reads: CASSYSINSNTGELFF. The DNA of the CDR3 is TGTGCCAGCAGTTACTCTATCAATTCGAACACCGGGGAGCTGTTTTTT.

This clone was recorded only once. The chain is built from TRBV6-5 and TRBJ1-1; no definite D call. CDR3 length: 13 residues. V shed 6 bases and J shed 0 bases, with 8 bases lying between them. In germline, CDR1 is MNHEY, CDR2 SVGAGI. In DNA form, the CDR3 reads TGTGCCAGCAGCCCCCGCCTGAACACTGAAGCTTTCTTT. Amino acid sequence: CASSPRLNTEAFF.

V gene TRBV7-2 combines with J gene TRBJ1-3; TRBD1 might be the D (5 bases). The CDR3 has 16 residues. Trimming stripped 5 bases from V and 4 bases from J, with 18 bases between. Germline V gene sequence: CDR1 SGHTA, CDR2 FQGNSA. The CDR3 reads CASSRTGGNSGNTIYF. DNA for the CDR3: TGTGCCAGCAGCCGCACGGGGGGAAACTCAGGAAACACCATATATTTT. Variable domain in full (rest from reference TRBV7-2 and TRBJ1-3): GAGVSQSPSNKVTEKGKDVELRCDPISGHTALYWYRQSLGQGLEFLIYFQGNSAPDKSGLPSDRFSAERTGGSVSTLTIQRTQQEDSAVYLCASSRTGGNSGNTIYFGEGSWLTVV.

This rearrangement joins TRBV27 to TRBJ1-6, with 9 bases aligning to TRBD1. This CDR3 region has 14 residues. V lost 3 bases, J lost 7 bases, and 1 base stayed unmatched. Per the germline V gene, CDR1 is MNHEY and CDR2 is SMNVEV (reference sequence). Here the CDR3 reads CASSLGTGNSPLHF. Written as DNA, the CDR3 is TGTGCCAGCAGTTTGGGGACAGGGAATTCACCCCTCCACTTT.

This clone was observed a single time. The chain combines TRBV2 with TRBJ1-4, with D possibly TRBD1 on 6 matching bases. Trimming pared 9 bases from V and 0 bases from J, leaving 23 bases between. Germline values: CDR1 SNHLY, CDR2 FYNNEI. The CDR3 contains 18 residues. CDR3 in DNA: TGTGCCAGAAAAATGTGGACAGATGAGCTTGCAACTAATGAAAAACTGTTTTTT. Translated: CARKMWTDELATNEKLFF.

This chain joins TRBV2 and TRBJ2-5, with D maybe TRBD1 (5 bases). This CDR3 is 13 amino acids long. The V and J ends lost 11 bases and 6 bases respectively, with 19 bases between them. The germline CDR1 and CDR2 sequences are SNHLY and FYNNEI. The CDR3 sequence: CAGPRDQGKTQYF. DNA for the CDR3: TGTGCCGGTCCTCGTGACCAGGGAAAGACCCAGTACTTC.